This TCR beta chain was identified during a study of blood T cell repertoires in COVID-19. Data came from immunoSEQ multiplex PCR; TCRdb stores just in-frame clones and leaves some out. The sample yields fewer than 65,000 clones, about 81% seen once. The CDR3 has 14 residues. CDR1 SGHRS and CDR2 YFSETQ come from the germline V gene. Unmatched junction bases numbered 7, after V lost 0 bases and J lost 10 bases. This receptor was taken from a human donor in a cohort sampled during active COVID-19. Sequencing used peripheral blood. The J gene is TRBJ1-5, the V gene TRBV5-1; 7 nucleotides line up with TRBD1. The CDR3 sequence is CASSLDRGFYPQHF. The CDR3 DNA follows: TGCGCCAGCAGCTTGGACAGGGGATTCTATCCCCAGCATTTT.